This record concerns one T cell receptor (beta chain) sequence. At one end the junction does not follow the germline gene, possibly because of a read error. This CDR3 spans 15 amino acids. This sample is part of a study of blood T cells in healthy people across ages. Individuals who donated were healthy Caucasians from Russia aged about 6 to 95. A second PCR of roughly 7 to 11 cycles used a sample-barcoded 5' primer and a J-beta primer mix. TCRdb analysed the 5' RACE reads with MiXCR anew, one entry per CDR3 protein. This sample has hundreds of thousands of distinct CDR3 sequences; around 32% occur once, and the top ten carry roughly 15%.

This TCR was recovered from a woman older than 75 in good health. Material: blood. The chain joins TRBV12-3 or TRBV12-4 to TRBJ2-3, with D tentatively TRBD2 (7 bases). This chain's CDR3 is CASSLRGGRQDAQYF. CDR3 bases: TGTGCCAGCAGTTTAAGGGGGGGGAGACAAGATGCGCAGTATTTT.